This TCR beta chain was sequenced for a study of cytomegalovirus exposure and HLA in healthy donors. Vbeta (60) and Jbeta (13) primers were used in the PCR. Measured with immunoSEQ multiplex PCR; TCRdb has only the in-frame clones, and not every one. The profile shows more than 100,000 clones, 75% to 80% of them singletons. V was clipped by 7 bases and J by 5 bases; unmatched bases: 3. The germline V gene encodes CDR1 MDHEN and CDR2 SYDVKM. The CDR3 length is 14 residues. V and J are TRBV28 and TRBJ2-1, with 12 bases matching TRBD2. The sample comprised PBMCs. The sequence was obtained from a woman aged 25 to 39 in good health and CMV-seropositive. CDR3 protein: CASKTSGGNNEQFF. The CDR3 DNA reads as TGTGCCAGCAAGACTAGCGGGGGAAACAATGAGCAGTTCTTC.